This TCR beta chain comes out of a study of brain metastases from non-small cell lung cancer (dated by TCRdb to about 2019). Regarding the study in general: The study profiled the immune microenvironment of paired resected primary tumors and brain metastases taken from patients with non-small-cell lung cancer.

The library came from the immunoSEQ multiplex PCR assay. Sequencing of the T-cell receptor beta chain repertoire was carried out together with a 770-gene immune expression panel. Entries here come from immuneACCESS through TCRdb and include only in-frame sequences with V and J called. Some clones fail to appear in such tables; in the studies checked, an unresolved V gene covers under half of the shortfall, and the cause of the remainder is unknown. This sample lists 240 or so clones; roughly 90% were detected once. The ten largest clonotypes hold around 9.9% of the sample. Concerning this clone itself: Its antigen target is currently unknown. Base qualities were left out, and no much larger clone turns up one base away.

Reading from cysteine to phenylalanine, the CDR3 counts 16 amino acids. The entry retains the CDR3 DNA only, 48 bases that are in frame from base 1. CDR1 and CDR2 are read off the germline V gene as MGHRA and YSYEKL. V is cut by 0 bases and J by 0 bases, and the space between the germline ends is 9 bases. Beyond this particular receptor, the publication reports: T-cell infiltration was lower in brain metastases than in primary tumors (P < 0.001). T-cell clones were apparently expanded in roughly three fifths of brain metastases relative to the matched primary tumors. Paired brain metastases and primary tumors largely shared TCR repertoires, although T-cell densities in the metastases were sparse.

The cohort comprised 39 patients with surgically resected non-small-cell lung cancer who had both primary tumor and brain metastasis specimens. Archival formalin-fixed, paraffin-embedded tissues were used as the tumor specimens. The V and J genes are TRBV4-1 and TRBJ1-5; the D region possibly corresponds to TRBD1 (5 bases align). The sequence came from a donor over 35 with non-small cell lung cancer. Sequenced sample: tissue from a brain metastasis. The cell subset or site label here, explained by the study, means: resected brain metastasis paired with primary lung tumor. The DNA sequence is TGCGCCAGCAGCCAAGAGTGGGGGGTTAGCAATCAGCCCCAGCATTTT. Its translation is CASSQEWGVSNQPQHF.